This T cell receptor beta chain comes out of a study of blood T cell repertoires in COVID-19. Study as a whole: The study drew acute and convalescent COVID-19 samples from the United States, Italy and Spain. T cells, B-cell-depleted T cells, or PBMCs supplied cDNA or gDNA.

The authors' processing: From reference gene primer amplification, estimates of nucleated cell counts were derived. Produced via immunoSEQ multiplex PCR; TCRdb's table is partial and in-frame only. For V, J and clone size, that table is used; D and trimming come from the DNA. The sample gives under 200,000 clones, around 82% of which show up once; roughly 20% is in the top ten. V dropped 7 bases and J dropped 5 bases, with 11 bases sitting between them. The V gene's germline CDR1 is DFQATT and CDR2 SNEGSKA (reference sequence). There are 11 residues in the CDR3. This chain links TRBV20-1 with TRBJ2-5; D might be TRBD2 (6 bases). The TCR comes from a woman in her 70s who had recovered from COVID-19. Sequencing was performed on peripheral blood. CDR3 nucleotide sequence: TGCAGTGGGGGGACTGTGGAGACCCAGTACTTC. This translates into CSGGTVETQYF.